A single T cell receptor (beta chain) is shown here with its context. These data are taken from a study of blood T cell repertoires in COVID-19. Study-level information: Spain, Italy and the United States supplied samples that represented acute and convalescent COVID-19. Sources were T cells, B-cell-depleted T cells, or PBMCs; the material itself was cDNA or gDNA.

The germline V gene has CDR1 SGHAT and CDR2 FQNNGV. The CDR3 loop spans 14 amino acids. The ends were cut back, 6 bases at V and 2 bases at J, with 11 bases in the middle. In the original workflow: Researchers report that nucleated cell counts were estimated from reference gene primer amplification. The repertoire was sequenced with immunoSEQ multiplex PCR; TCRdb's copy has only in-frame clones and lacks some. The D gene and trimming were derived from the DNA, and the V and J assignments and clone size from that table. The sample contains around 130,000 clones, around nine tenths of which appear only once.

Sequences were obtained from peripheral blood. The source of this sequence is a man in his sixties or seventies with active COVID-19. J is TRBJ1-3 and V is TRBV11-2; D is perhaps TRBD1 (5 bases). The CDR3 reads CASSWGRAGNTIYF. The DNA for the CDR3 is TGTGCCAGCAGTTGGGGGAGGGCTGGAAACACCATATATTTT.